The 13 T cell receptor beta chains below come from one sample, sequenced in a study of T cells in Graves' hyperthyroidism and ophthalmopathy. Researchers took RNA transcripts and amplified the TCR beta CDR3 regions from them. First-round RT-PCR of the TCR CDR3 relied on the HTBI primer set. One entry per CDR3 protein results from TCRdb running MiXCR on the multiplex PCR reads. The sample holds roughly 380,000 distinct CDR3 sequences, 19% seen once. Material for sequencing was blood. The receptors here all came from a woman between 18 and 29 years old with Graves' hyperthyroidism.

The chain recombines TRBV6-1 with TRBJ2-5, with D unresolved. In germline, CDR1 is MNHNS, CDR2 SASEGT. Trimming left V 5 bases short and J 2 bases short, with 12 bases between. This CDR3 region has 14 residues. The CDR3 region has the DNA TGTGCCAGCAGTCCTACGACACTACAAGAGACCCAGTACTTC. Translation gives CASSPTTLQETQYF.

This clonotype was found many times. The chain carries TRBV2 and TRBJ2-5; 12 bases agree with TRBD2. CDR1 and CDR2 from the germline V gene are SNHLY and FYNNEI. Trimming at V came to 2 bases and at J to 3 bases, leaving 10 bases not matched to a gene. The CDR3 runs 18 residues. CDR3 DNA: TGTGCCAGCAGTGAATCCCTAGCGGGGGGGCCGAGGGAAGAGACCCAGTACTTC. It yields the protein CASSESLAGGPREETQYF.

In regard to this clonotype: A read error may produce the germline difference seen at one junction end. This chain uses TRBV6-5 with TRBJ1-5; the match to TRBD1 covers 9 bases. Germline lookup yields CDR1 MNHEY and CDR2 SVGAGI. This CDR3 is 15 amino acids long. The CDR3 DNA reads as TGTGCCAGCATTTTGACAGGGGGATTCAATCAGCCCCAGCGTTTT. Protein sequence: CASILTGGFNQPQRF.

This clonotype has at least ten counts. The V call is TRBV6-1, the J call TRBJ1-1, with D unclear. This CDR3 has 12 residues. The V and J ends lost 4 bases and 9 bases respectively, with 12 bases between them. Looked up from germline, CDR1 is MNHNS and CDR2 is SASEGT. The CDR3 loop is CASSAIDTQAFF. CDR3 coding DNA: TGTGCCAGCAGTGCAATTGATACCCAAGCTTTCTTT.

The table lists this clonotype with many counts. This chain connects TRBV5-1 to TRBJ1-2; 7 bases fit TRBD1. J gave up 7 bases and V 1 base, and 4 bases lay outside the gene matches. The V gene's germline CDR1 is SGHRS and CDR2 YFSETQ. The CDR3 covers 13 residues. The CDR3 sequence is CASSLTGDFGYTF. DNA of the CDR3: TGCGCCAGCAGCTTGACAGGGGATTTTGGCTACACCTTC. Based on the CDR3 plus reference TRBV5-1 and TRBJ1-2, the full variable domain is KAGVTQTPRYLIKTRGQQVTLSCSPISGHRSVSWYQQTPGQGLQFLFEYFSETQRNKGNFPGRFSGRQFSNSRSEMNVSTLELGDSALYLCASSLTGDFGYTFGSGTRLTVV.

Ten or more counts support this clonotype. This chain connects TRBV28 to TRBJ1-5; D is undetermined. Germline CDR1 and CDR2: MDHEN and SYDVKM. Trimming took off 0 bases at V and 1 base at J, with 13 bases between the two ends. The CDR3 is made up of 17 amino acids. CDR3 sequence (DNA): TGTGCCAGCAGTTTATGGTTGGGGATCGCCAGCAATCAGCCCCAGCATTTT. It codes for CASSLWLGIASNQPQHF.

This clonotype has a handful of counts. One base away lies a much larger clone, so this may be a sequencing read error. CDR3: CASDRGLGHGVTEAFF. The CDR3 DNA sequence: TGTGCCAGCGACAGGGGCCTAGGACATGGGGTCACTGAAGCTTTCTTT. The V call is TRBV19, the J call TRBJ1-1; TRBD1 matches 8 bases. From germline, CDR1 is LNHDA and CDR2 SQIVND (reference sequence). The CDR3 is 16 amino acids. The V segment lost 9 bases and the J segment 4 bases; nucleotides outside the gene matches: 16. Complete variable domain (other parts from reference TRBV19 and TRBJ1-1): DGGITQSPKYLFRKEGQNVTLSCEQNLNHDAMYWYRQDPGQGLRLIYYSQIVNDFQKGDIAEGYSVSREKKESFPLTVTSAQKNPTAFYLCASDRGLGHGVTEAFFGQGTRLTVV.

Here the CDR3 reads CASSLGHPQETQYF. In DNA form, the CDR3 reads TGCGCCAGCAGCTTGGGACACCCCCAAGAGACCCAGTACTTC. The chain couples TRBV5-1 to TRBJ2-5, with D unclear. V shed 0 bases and J shed 1 base, with 7 bases lying between them. The CDR3 loop spans 14 amino acids. CDR1 is SGHRS and CDR2 is YFSETQ in the germline V gene.

The sample holds many counts of this clonotype. The V and J genes are TRBV7-2 and TRBJ1-5; D is unclear. Germline loops: CDR1 SGHTA, CDR2 FQGNSA. V was cut by 0 bases and J by 3 bases, with 6 bases left in between. This CDR3 is built from 14 residues. The CDR3 bases are TGTGCCAGCAGCTTAGCCCAGAACAATCAGCCCCAGCATTTT. Translation gives CASSLAQNNQPQHF.

This sequence joins TRBV20-1 and TRBJ1-1; the match to TRBD1 covers 8 bases. With V trimmed by 6 bases and J by 10 bases, 13 bases remained unmatched. The germline CDR1 and CDR2 sequences are DFQATT and SNEGSKA (reference sequence). CDR3 length: 13 residues. CDR3 coding DNA: TGCAGTGCCAAAAAACAGGGGGAAGGGGGAGCTTTCTTT. Its protein product is CSAKKQGEGGAFF.

This clonotype appeared many times. The J gene is TRBJ1-1, the V gene TRBV3-1; D gene unclear. Between the trimmed V and J ends, which lost 5 bases and 6 bases, there was a span of 10 bases. Germline loops: CDR1 LGHDT, CDR2 YNNKEL (reference sequence). This CDR3 has 12 residues. The CDR3: CASSEIFSEAFF. In nucleotides, the CDR3 is TGTGCCAGCAGCGAGATATTCTCTGAAGCTTTCTTT. Filled out from reference TRBV3-1 and TRBJ1-1, the complete variable domain reads DTAVSQTPKYLVTQMGNDKSIKCEQNLGHDTMYWYKQDSKKFLKIMFSYNNKELIINETVPNRFSPKSPDKAHLNLHINSLELGDSAVYFCASSEIFSEAFFGQGTRLTVV.

This clonotype was observed many times. The chain has TRBV9 and TRBJ2-5; the D gene could be TRBD1 or TRBD2 (5 bases each). This CDR3 contains 14 residues. Trimming shortened V by 3 bases and J by 2 bases, and 11 bases separated the two germline ends. Germline V CDR1 and CDR2: SGDLS, YYNGEE. CDR3 sequence reads: CASSAGRVQETQYF. The DNA of the CDR3 is TGTGCCAGCAGCGCGGGACGAGTACAAGAGACCCAGTACTTC.

At least ten counts were recorded for this clonotype. The rearrangement joins TRBV12-3 or TRBV12-4 to TRBJ1-1; maybe TRBD1 (5 bases). Between the trimmed V and J ends, which lost 8 bases and 5 bases, there was a span of 21 bases. The CDR3 consists of 15 residues. The CDR3 DNA sequence: TGTGCCAGCTACCAAGCGGGGCAACCTTATACTGAAGCTTTCTTT. Translated: CASYQAGQPYTEAFF.